This T cell receptor beta chain was sequenced for a study of blood T cell repertoires in COVID-19 (dated by TCRdb to 2020 to 2022). Background on the whole study: The collaborator samples originated in the United States, Italy and Spain and spanned the acute and convalescent phases of COVID-19. The material from the prospective study consisted of cDNA or gDNA derived from T cells, B-cell-depleted T cells, or PBMCs. Subjects who had been exposed to COVID-19, were actively infected with it, or had recovered from it provided the deeply sampled blood TCRbeta repertoires that made up the dataset. The repertoires were made available in a free public database intended to serve as a resource for research on the immune response to SARS-CoV-2. The samples were drawn from the first 160 participants of the ongoing ImmuneRACE study and from 1,254 subjects provided by 6 global collaborators. The sample metadata nearly always contained a de-identified subject ID, COVID-19 status, age in years and sex. Where available, HLA class I and class II types were taken from metadata supplied by the sample provider and were not determined by assay-based typing. The paper as a whole reports these results and caveats: How much clinical and demographic metadata was included differed by source and by participant, and the metadata was provided uncurated.

Deletion took 0 bases off V and 4 bases off J, with a span of 6 bases between the germline ends. CDR1 SGHNT and CDR2 YENEEA were looked up in the germline V gene. The CDR3 contains 13 residues, cysteine and phenylalanine counted. Just the 39-base CDR3 DNA is kept, in frame starting at base 1. Participants in the prospective study were enrolled through a virtual design, were aged roughly 18 to 95 years, and lived in under 25 United States geographic areas. In the prospective study, cohorts were assigned on the basis of participant-reported clinical history obtained from a screening survey and a study questionnaire. Each participant in the prospective study had whole blood, serum and a nasopharyngeal or oropharyngeal swab collected by mobile phlebotomists. Over an approximately 2-month period, participants in the prospective study had the option of providing additional blood draws and questionnaires. Prospective study blood samples were shipped either frozen or at room temperature before DNA extraction.

As concerns this clone: Its antigen remains undetermined. No much larger clone is present one base from it, and per-base qualities are unavailable.

TCRbeta CDR3 regions were amplified from genomic DNA using the immunoSEQ Assay, a bias-controlled multiplex PCR. As for the authors' bioinformatics: Within the assay, amplification of reference gene primers was used to estimate how many nucleated cells each sample contained. To quantify the absolute abundance of each unique TCRbeta CDR3 rearrangement, sequence reads were collapsed and filtered. For each sample, productive Simpson clonality was calculated by taking the square root of Simpson's diversity index across productive rearrangements. Entries here come from immuneACCESS through TCRdb and include only in-frame sequences with V and J called. Some clones fail to appear in such tables; in the studies checked, an unresolved V gene covers under half of the shortfall, and the cause of the remainder is unknown. The V and J calls and clone size are taken from that table; D and trimming were inferred from the DNA. Recorded for this sample are some 200,000 clones; more than 80% of them occurred a single time. The ten largest make up over 3% of the sample.

The receptor was derived from a woman aged 40 to 50 with acute COVID-19. The chain is encoded by TRBV11-3 joined to TRBJ1-1; the D gene cannot be resolved reliably. The sample was PBMCs or T cells enriched from blood (not recorded which). The encoded CDR3 is CASSLELSTEAFF. The sequence in DNA is TGTGCCAGCAGCTTAGAGTTGAGCACTGAAGCTTTCTTT.